A single sample is the source of the 24 T cell receptor beta chains below, sequenced in a study of blood T cell repertoires in COVID-19. The data were produced by immunoSEQ multiplex PCR, yet TCRdb's version contains in-frame clones alone and is incomplete. The profile shows fewer than 250,000 clones, about 85% of them singletons. Sequencing was done on a sample of peripheral blood. The receptors stem from a man aged 35 to 55 with acute or convalescent COVID-19.

This clone has only a few counts. This chain uses TRBV19 with TRBJ2-2; D gene unclear. The CDR3 covers 15 residues. Trimming left V 1 base short and J 6 bases short, with 12 bases between. The germline V gene has CDR1 LNHDA and CDR2 SQIVND (reference sequence). CDR3 DNA: TGTGCCAGTAGTATAGTTCCTAACTGGTCCGGGGAGCTGTTTTTT. This sequence encodes CASSIVPNWSGELFF. Based on the CDR3 plus reference TRBV19 and TRBJ2-2, the full variable domain is DGGITQSPKYLFRKEGQNVTLSCEQNLNHDAMYWYRQDPGQGLRLIYYSQIVNDFQKGDIAEGYSVSREKKESFPLTVTSAQKNPTAFYLCASSIVPNWSGELFFGEGSRLTVL.

Concerning this clone: The sample has other DNA sequences that encode this CDR3 too. The J gene is TRBJ2-7, the V gene TRBV11-2, with 8 bases that match TRBD1. V shed 4 bases, J shed 3 bases, and the junction held 5 bases outside the gene matches. The CDR3 is 14 residues long. CDR1 is SGHAT, CDR2 FQNNGV, per germline. The DNA for the CDR3 is TGTGCCAGCAGCTCAGGGACAGGCAACTACGAGCAGTACTTC. Translation gives CASSSGTGNYEQYF.

This chain connects TRBV5-4 to TRBJ1-4; 8 bases agree with TRBD1. The CDR3 contains 16 residues. From germline, CDR1 is SGHNT and CDR2 YYREEE (reference sequence). V lost 4 bases and J lost 4; bases outside the gene matches: 9. The CDR3 loop reads CASSPGTGLVNEKLFF. As DNA, the CDR3 is TGTGCCAGCAGCCCCGGGACAGGACTCGTTAATGAAAAACTGTTTTTT.

V is TRBV6-5 and J is TRBJ1-3; D is possibly TRBD1 (6 bases). The V end was cut by 7 bases, the J end by 7 bases, with 20 bases between. This CDR3 is built from 15 residues. CDR1 and CDR2 from the germline V gene are MNHEY and SVGAGI. Written as DNA, the CDR3 is TGTGCCAGCAATCGAAGGCCACAGGGAGAGAACACCATATATTTT. Translated, it gives CASNRRPQGENTIYF.

This chain uses TRBV6-5 with TRBJ1-6, with D perhaps matching TRBD1 (5 bases). Germline V gives CDR1 MNHEY, CDR2 SVGAGI. V lost 5 bases and J lost 10, with 9 bases in between. The CDR3 length is 12 residues. The CDR3 sequence is CASSRPGSPLHF. DNA of the CDR3: TGTGCCAGCAGTCGCCCAGGGTCACCCCTCCACTTT.

The CDR3 DNA is TGTGCCAGCAGCTTAGCCGCGACTAGCCGATTGCAAGAGACCCAGTACTTC. Its protein product is CASSLAATSRLQETQYF. The rearrangement joins TRBV11-2 to TRBJ2-5; TRBD2 agrees at 7 bases. With 1 base clipped from V and 2 bases from J, the junction kept 10 bases outside the gene matches. Looked up from germline, CDR1 is SGHAT and CDR2 is FQNNGV. The CDR3 covers 17 residues.

V usage is TRBV5-6 and J usage is TRBJ2-5, with 13 positions matching TRBD2. Germline-derived CDR1 and CDR2 are SGHDT and YYEEEE. This CDR3 spans 16 amino acids. With 4 bases clipped from V and 2 bases from J, the junction kept 5 bases outside the gene matches. CDR3 in amino acids: CASSHGTSGVQETQYF. Written as DNA, the CDR3 is TGTGCCAGCAGCCATGGGACTAGCGGGGTACAAGAGACCCAGTACTTC.

This clone appeared a single time. The chain has TRBV6-5 and TRBJ1-3; the match to TRBD1 covers 7 bases. J gave up 2 bases and V 5 bases, and 3 bases lay outside the gene matches. There are 14 residues in the CDR3. In germline, CDR1 is MNHEY, CDR2 SVGAGI. The DNA for the CDR3 is TGTGCCAGCAGTCTACAGGGGACTGGAAACACCATATATTTT. Its translation is CASSLQGTGNTIYF.

The V gene is TRBV16, the J gene TRBJ2-3; D ambiguous. Germline V gives CDR1 KGHSY, CDR2 FQNENV. Trimming stripped 0 bases from V and 6 bases from J, with 7 bases between. This CDR3 has 13 residues. CDR3 sequence reads: CASSQSPGDTQYF. The CDR3 DNA reads as TGTGCCAGCAGCCAATCCCCAGGCGATACGCAGTATTTT.

This chain links TRBV6-5 with TRBJ1-6; 7 bases align to TRBD1. V shed 10 bases and J 7 bases; nucleotides not matched to a gene: 4. Germline-derived CDR1 and CDR2 are MNHEY and SVGAGI. The CDR3 spans 12 residues. CDR3 sequence: CATTGTNSPLHF. CDR3 sequence (DNA): TGTGCCACGACAGGGACCAATTCACCCCTCCACTTT.

In this sample, this clone turned up once. The V call is TRBV9, the J call TRBJ2-1; perhaps TRBD2 as D (7 bases). Trimming took 0 bases from V and 4 from J, leaving 11 bases between them. The CDR3 sequence is 15 residues long. CDR1 SGDLS and CDR2 YYNGEE come from the germline V gene. CDR3 loop: CASSVVGGVYNEQFF. CDR3 sequence (DNA): TGTGCCAGCAGCGTAGTAGGGGGGGTTTACAATGAGCAGTTCTTC.

This clone was picked up one time. The V gene is TRBV5-6, the J gene TRBJ2-2, with a weak D call TRBD1 (5 bases). V was pared by 0 bases and J by 2 bases, with 8 bases between. The CDR3 runs to 15 residues. The germline V gene has CDR1 SGHDT and CDR2 YYEEEE. The CDR3 nucleotides read TGTGCCAGCAGCTTGGGGGGCTTCAACACCGGGGAGCTGTTTTTT. This gives the protein CASSLGGFNTGELFF.

The sample holds a few counts of this clone. The chain is built from TRBV6-1 and TRBJ1-5; D is possibly TRBD1 (5 bases). The CDR3 is 14 amino acids. V dropped 6 bases and J dropped 1 base, with 10 bases sitting between them. From germline, CDR1 is MNHNS and CDR2 SASEGT. CDR3 nucleotides: TGTGCCAGCAGCCCCCAGGGCAGCAATCAGCCCCAGCATTTT. Translated: CASSPQGSNQPQHF.

The chain carries TRBV9 and TRBJ2-2; 7 bases fit TRBD1. V shed 4 bases and J 1 base; nucleotides not matched to a gene: 1. This CDR3 contains 14 residues. Germline V gene data show CDR1 as SGDLS and CDR2 as YYNGEE. CDR3 amino acids: CASSNRGNTGELFF. As DNA, the CDR3 is TGTGCCAGCAGCAACAGGGGGAACACCGGGGAGCTGTTTTTT.

The V call is TRBV5-1, the J call TRBJ1-1; TRBD1 matches 8 bases. The J segment lost 0 bases and the V segment lost 5 bases, leaving 6 bases of the junction unmatched. The CDR3 length is 15 residues. Germline CDR1 reads SGHRS; CDR2 reads YFSETQ. The CDR3 nucleotides read TGCGCCAGCAGAACGACAGGGGATTTGAACACTGAAGCTTTCTTT. This gives the protein CASRTTGDLNTEAFF.

The chain uses TRBV27 and TRBJ1-2; no clear D gene. The CDR3 loop spans 12 amino acids. Per germline, CDR1 MNHEY and CDR2 SMNVEV (reference sequence). Trimming removed 5 bases at V and 8 bases at J, with 12 bases between. CDR3 nucleotides: TGTGCCAGCAGTCCTTCGGGGAACGGCTACACCTTC. The encoded protein is CASSPSGNGYTF.

The chain carries TRBV11-1 and TRBJ2-7; D is unresolved. There are 14 residues in the CDR3. Germline V gene lookup returns CDR1 SGHAT and CDR2 FQDESV (reference sequence). V was shortened by 3 bases and J by 1 base, with 10 bases between the two germline ends. CDR3: CASSLIAGSYEQYF. The CDR3 DNA is TGTGCCAGCAGCTTGATCGCAGGTTCCTACGAGCAGTACTTC.

This clone occurred many times. The V gene is TRBV7-9, the J gene TRBJ1-2; D perhaps matches TRBD1 (6 bases). V lost 7 bases and J 4 bases, leaving 16 bases between the germline ends. The CDR3 extends over 14 amino acids. Germline lookup yields CDR1 SEHNR and CDR2 FQNEAQ (reference sequence). The CDR3 reads CASTRRQGTYGYTF. Here the CDR3 DNA reads TGTGCCAGCACCAGACGCCAGGGGACCTATGGCTACACCTTC.

The chain combines TRBV6-2 or TRBV6-3 with TRBJ2-1; D remains unclear. V lost 2 bases and J lost 6, with 5 bases in between. Germline V gives CDR1 MNHEY, CDR2 SVGEGT. This CDR3 has 12 amino acids. The CDR3 loop is CASSYQFNEQFF. The DNA of the CDR3 is TGTGCCAGCAGTTACCAGTTCAATGAGCAGTTCTTC.

CDR3 region: CASSQDLEGGAERREQYF. The CDR3 DNA follows: TGTGCCAGCAGCCAAGATCTAGAGGGCGGAGCCGAAAGACGCGAGCAGTACTTC. The chain carries TRBV4-2 and TRBJ2-7; D possibly corresponds to TRBD2 (5 bases). Germline V gene lookup returns CDR1 LGHNA and CDR2 YNFKEQ. The CDR3 has 18 residues. V lost 0 bases and J lost 6, with 24 bases in between.

This chain joins TRBV5-1 and TRBJ2-3; D gene ambiguous. V gave up 6 bases and J gave up 1 base, with 12 bases separating them. This CDR3 spans 14 amino acids. Germline V gene data show CDR1 as SGHRS and CDR2 as YFSETQ. CDR3 residues: CASTYGQGTDTQYF. DNA of the CDR3: TGCGCCAGCACCTACGGCCAGGGCACAGATACGCAGTATTTT.

The chain has TRBV5-1 and TRBJ2-5, with no clear D. The CDR3 totals 14 residues. Germline CDR1 SGHRS, CDR2 YFSETQ. V lost 0 bases, J lost 5 bases, and 11 bases lay in between. The CDR3, as DNA: TGCGCCAGCAGCTTGGAACCAGATTCCGAGACCCAGTACTTC. Translation gives CASSLEPDSETQYF.

The chain employs TRBV4-1 and TRBJ1-6; unclear D gene. The CDR3 loop spans 15 amino acids. From germline, CDR1 is MGHRA and CDR2 YSYEKL. V lost 4 bases and J 0 bases, leaving 7 bases between the germline ends. The CDR3 reads CASSRGSSYNSPLHF. The CDR3 bases are TGCGCCAGCAGCCGAGGAAGCTCCTATAATTCACCCCTCCACTTT.

This clone turned up a few times. The rearrangement uses TRBV6-4 and TRBJ1-5; D is unclear. Trimming pared 3 bases from V and 5 bases from J, leaving 8 bases between. CDR1 and CDR2 from the germline V gene are MRHNA and SNTAGT. CDR3 length: 13 amino acids. In DNA, the CDR3 is TGTGCCAGCAGTGAGGAGCGGGATCAGCCCCAGCATTTT. Protein: CASSEERDQPQHF.